The 21 T cell receptor beta chains below all came from one sample that was sequenced in a study of siplizumab effects on memory and regulatory T cells. Assay: immunoSEQ multiplex PCR; the TCRdb copy retains only in-frame clones and omits some. The sample lists roughly 100,000 clones, about 93% occurring once. The source material was CD4+ T cells sorted from blood. These receptors were taken from a human donor in good health.

The chain is built from TRBV11-2 and TRBJ2-1; no clear D gene. CDR1 SGHAT and CDR2 FQNNGV come from the germline V gene. The CDR3 consists of 11 residues. Trimming pared 10 bases from V and 6 bases from J, leaving 10 bases between. The CDR3 bases are TGTGCCACCTTGGCCCTCAATGAGCAGTTCTTC. Its protein is CATLALNEQFF.

This sequence joins TRBV13 and TRBJ2-7, with 8 bases matching TRBD1. The CDR3 sequence is 15 residues long. The V gene's germline CDR1 is PRHDT and CDR2 FYEKMQ (reference sequence). V lost 5 bases and J lost 3; bases outside the gene matches: 9. In DNA form, the CDR3 reads TGTGCCAGCAGCCTCCGGGACAGGTTAAACTACGAGCAGTACTTC. It specifies CASSLRDRLNYEQYF.

This clone turned up a few times. Sequence at one end of the junction differs from germline and may be a read error. The chain links TRBV2 to TRBJ1-3, with 7 bases matching TRBD1. The CDR3 length is 14 residues. Germline-derived CDR1 and CDR2 are SNHLY and FYNNEI. For the CDR3, the DNA is TGTGCCAGCAGCGAAGGGACAGCTAAAAACACCATATATTTT. It specifies CASSEGTAKNTIYF.

The V call is TRBV7-9, the J call TRBJ1-1; 10 nucleotides agree with TRBD1. CDR3 length: 13 amino acids. Germline assignment: CDR1 SEHNR and CDR2 FQNEAQ (reference sequence). V lost 0 bases to trimming and J lost 11 bases; unmatched junction nucleotides: 3. The CDR3 loop is CASSLARTGGAFF. CDR3 in DNA: TGTGCCAGCAGCTTAGCCCGGACAGGGGGGGCTTTCTTT.

The CDR3 loop reads CASSLRAGTGEIYQPQHF. The CDR3 DNA reads TGTGCCAGTAGTCTCCGAGCCGGGACAGGGGAAATCTATCAGCCCCAGCATTTT. The genes are TRBV19 and TRBJ1-5; 10 bases match TRBD1. The junction had 15 bases not matched to a gene; V was cut back by 5 bases and J by 5 bases. This CDR3 has 18 amino acids. Germline loops: CDR1 LNHDA, CDR2 SQIVND (reference sequence).

The CDR3 DNA sequence: TGTGCCAGCCGACCGGTGGGCCGAGCTAACTATGGCTACACCTTC. Its translation is CASRPVGRANYGYTF. The gene calls are TRBV19 and TRBJ1-2; D is unresolved. This CDR3 has 15 residues. Germline V lookup: CDR1 LNHDA, CDR2 SQIVND (reference sequence). The V and J ends lost 9 bases and 0 bases respectively, with 17 bases between them.

The chain has TRBV14 and TRBJ1-1; D is undetermined. V dropped 1 base and J dropped 3 bases, with 12 bases sitting between them. The CDR3 contains 15 residues. Germline CDR1 is SGHDN and CDR2 is FVKESK. The CDR3 bases are TGTGCCAGCAGCCAAGTCCCCGGGATCGACACTGAAGCTTTCTTT. This translates into CASSQVPGIDTEAFF.

The chain links TRBV6-6 to TRBJ2-4; TRBD2 agrees at 7 bases. Germline values: CDR1 MNHNY, CDR2 SVGAGI (reference sequence). This CDR3 comprises 16 residues. With 0 bases clipped from V and 1 base from J, the junction kept 3 bases outside the gene matches. This chain's CDR3 is CASSYSWEGAKNIQYF. CDR3 coding DNA: TGTGCCAGCAGTTACTCATGGGAGGGGGCCAAAAACATTCAGTACTTC.

This sequence joins TRBV9 and TRBJ2-3; TRBD2 agrees at 8 bases. The trim removed 4 bases at V and 5 bases at J, leaving 6 bases unmatched. From germline, CDR1 is SGDLS and CDR2 YYNGEE. CDR3 size: 14 residues. CDR3 DNA sequence: TGTGCCAGCAGCCCAACTAGCGGAGGAGATACGCAGTATTTT. Its protein product is CASSPTSGGDTQYF.

DNA of the CDR3: TGTGCCAGCAGCATTGGAGGGCCCAATCAGCCCCAGCATTTT. Its protein is CASSIGGPNQPQHF. This chain links TRBV2 with TRBJ1-5; D is unresolved. Germline assignment: CDR1 SNHLY and CDR2 FYNNEI. The CDR3 is 14 amino acids. Trimming removed 6 bases at V and 3 bases at J, with 12 bases between. Based on the CDR3 plus reference TRBV2 and TRBJ1-5, the full variable domain is EPEVTQTPSHQVTQMGQEVILRCVPISNHLYFYWYRQILGQKVEFLVSFYNNEISEKSEIFDDQFSVERPDGSNFTLKIRSTKLEDSAMYFCASSIGGPNQPQHFGDGTRLSIL.

The chain recombines TRBV10-1 with TRBJ1-2, with 12 bases matching TRBD1. V dropped 5 bases and J dropped 8; count of bases not matched to a gene: 3. This CDR3 region has 13 residues. The germline V gene encodes CDR1 WNHNN and CDR2 SYGVQD (reference sequence). CDR3 coding DNA: TGCGCCAGCAGTCCCGGGACAGGGGGCGGCTACACCTTC. Translated: CASSPGTGGGYTF.

V is TRBV20-1 and J is TRBJ2-7; D is uncertain. The CDR3 runs 11 residues. Germline CDR1 DFQATT, CDR2 SNEGSKA (reference sequence). Trimming took 0 bases from V and 3 from J, leaving 3 bases between them. The CDR3: CSARDFYEQYF. Written as DNA, the CDR3 is TGCAGTGCTAGAGACTTCTACGAGCAGTACTTC.

The V gene is TRBV29-1, the J gene TRBJ2-7; 9 nucleotides agree with TRBD1. The length of the CDR3 is 14 residues. Germline V gene lookup returns CDR1 SQVTM and CDR2 ANQGSEA. V dropped 6 bases and J dropped 4; count of bases not matched to a gene: 10. The CDR3 loop is CSVATGQGAYEQYF. CDR3 DNA: TGCAGCGTAGCGACGGGACAGGGCGCATACGAGCAGTACTTC.

This clone was counted once. The chain uses TRBV10-3 and TRBJ2-5; D is possibly TRBD2 (5 bases). CDR1 is ENHRY, CDR2 SYGVKD, per germline. The germline V and J ends were trimmed by 0 bases and 4 bases, with 12 bases remaining between them. The CDR3 is made up of 15 amino acids. In DNA, the CDR3 is TGTGCCATCAGTGAGTCGGCGGGTTTGGTAGAGACCCAGTACTTC. This sequence encodes CAISESAGLVETQYF.

The J gene is TRBJ1-1, the V gene TRBV28; possibly TRBD1 for D (6 bases). V lost 2 bases and J lost 9, with 10 bases in between. CDR3 size: 12 residues. Per the germline V gene, CDR1 is MDHEN and CDR2 is SYDVKM. The CDR3 DNA sequence: TGTGCCAGCAGTTTACCGGACAGAAAAGCTTTCTTT. It translates to CASSLPDRKAFF.

The chain couples TRBV6-5 to TRBJ1-2, with D perhaps TRBD1 (5 bases). V lost 5 bases, J lost 5 bases, and 15 bases lay in between. CDR1 is MNHEY, CDR2 SVGAGI, per germline. This CDR3 has 14 amino acids. CDR3 in DNA: TGTGCCAGCAGTAGTCCGGGACCTTGGTATGGCTACACCTTC. Translation: CASSSPGPWYGYTF.

This chain joins TRBV4-1 and TRBJ2-2, with TRBD1 identical over 9 bases. The CDR3 sequence is 17 residues long. CDR1 is MGHRA and CDR2 is YSYEKL in the germline V gene. V shed 1 base and J 4 bases; nucleotides not matched to a gene: 7. Here the CDR3 DNA reads TGCGCCAGCAGCCAAGGCAGGGGACAGGGACCCACCGGGGAGCTGTTTTTT. Encoded protein: CASSQGRGQGPTGELFF.

This rearrangement joins TRBV6-1 to TRBJ2-7; D call uncertain. Germline V lookup: CDR1 MNHNS, CDR2 SASEGT. V was shortened by 5 bases and J by 7 bases, with 9 bases between the two germline ends. The CDR3 runs to 11 residues. CDR3 DNA: TGTGCCAGCAGTTACGTGTCAGAGCAGTACTTC. It is translated as CASSYVSEQYF.

The V gene is TRBV15, the J gene TRBJ2-5; 13 bases align to TRBD2. Germline CDR1 and CDR2: LNHNV and YYDKDF (reference sequence). The CDR3 consists of 17 residues. Unmatched junction bases numbered 5, after V lost 1 base and J lost 3 bases. CDR3 sequence (DNA): TGTGCCACCAGCAGAGCTTGGACTAGCGGGAGTGAAGAGACCCAGTACTTC. Translated: CATSRAWTSGSEETQYF.

The rearrangement uses TRBV25-1 and TRBJ1-6; D is unresolved. The CDR3 is made up of 13 amino acids. V lost 5 bases to trimming and J lost 8 bases, with 10 bases between them. From germline, CDR1 is MGHDK and CDR2 SYGVNS. As DNA, the CDR3 is TGTGCCAGCAGTCAGAGGACGTATTCACCCCTCCACTTT. This sequence encodes CASSQRTYSPLHF.

The chain recombines TRBV7-9 with TRBJ2-2; D is perhaps TRBD1 or TRBD2 (5 bases each). V gave up 4 bases and J gave up 3 bases, with 9 bases separating them. This CDR3 contains 14 residues. Germline-derived CDR1 and CDR2 are SEHNR and FQNEAQ (reference sequence). The CDR3 nucleotides are TGTGCCAGCAGCTCGGGGACCTACACCGGGGAGCTGTTTTTT. Translated, it gives CASSSGTYTGELFF.